These 30 T cell receptor beta chains came from one sample sequenced in a study of blood T cell repertoires in COVID-19. Generated by immunoSEQ multiplex PCR, the TCRdb table keeps only in-frame clones and is missing some. The sample consists of approximately 330,000 clones, more than 75% of them appearing once. The source material was peripheral blood. The receptors come from a woman between 45 and 65 years old with active or convalescent COVID-19.

This clone was seen only once. V usage is TRBV5-6 and J usage is TRBJ2-1; a possible D gene is TRBD2 (7 bases). Germline-derived CDR1 and CDR2 are SGHDT and YYEEEE. CDR3 size: 17 residues. V lost 0 bases to trimming and J lost 7 bases, with 20 bases between them. CDR3 coding DNA: TGTGCCAGCAGCTTGGGAGTTGCGGGGGCCGCCTTGAATGAGCAGTTCTTC. Its protein product is CASSLGVAGAALNEQFF.

The chain is built from TRBV5-1 and TRBJ1-2; maybe TRBD1 (6 bases). Trimming removed 2 bases at V and 7 bases at J, with 15 bases between. Germline V gives CDR1 SGHRS, CDR2 YFSETQ. This CDR3 has 14 residues. In DNA, the CDR3 is TGCGCCAGCAGCTTATATCAGGGGACCGGTGGCTACACCTTC. It codes for CASSLYQGTGGYTF.

This clone was detected once. The CDR3 sequence: CASSSEANPPDRLQGYEQYF. The CDR3 DNA sequence: TGTGCCAGCAGCTCTGAGGCTAACCCTCCTGACAGGCTTCAGGGTTACGAGCAGTACTTC. This chain links TRBV11-3 with TRBJ2-7; weak D call: TRBD1 (6 bases). This CDR3 has 20 amino acids. V lost 4 bases and J lost 4, with 32 bases in between. Looked up from germline, CDR1 is SGHNT and CDR2 is YENEEA.

The chain is built from TRBV28 and TRBJ2-1; 11 positions agree with TRBD2. CDR3 length: 17 amino acids. J lost 10 bases, V lost 3 bases, and 14 bases had no gene match. The germline V gene has CDR1 MDHEN and CDR2 SYDVKM. The CDR3 sequence: CASSFLLAGAGGGEQFF. As DNA, the CDR3 is TGTGCCAGCAGTTTTTTACTAGCGGGGGCCGGTGGCGGGGAGCAGTTCTTC.

The rearrangement links TRBV6-5 to TRBJ2-1; D might be TRBD2 (5 bases). The CDR3 is 15 amino acids. From germline, CDR1 is MNHEY and CDR2 SVGAGI. V was shortened by 4 bases and J by 3 bases, with 13 bases between the two germline ends. CDR3 nucleotide sequence: TGTGCCAGCAGTTCCATAGCGTCTCTCTACAATGAGCAGTTCTTC. It translates to CASSSIASLYNEQFF.

CDR3 sequence reads: CAWTSKQAYNSPLHF. The CDR3 region has the DNA TGTGCCTGGACCTCAAAACAGGCCTATAATTCACCCCTCCACTTT. This chain uses TRBV30 with TRBJ1-6; a possible D gene is TRBD1 (5 bases). The germline V gene encodes CDR1 GTSNPN and CDR2 SVGIG (reference sequence). The CDR3 contains 15 residues. Trimming cost V 4 bases and J 2 bases, with 12 bases left between them.

This chain uses TRBV27 with TRBJ1-2; possible D gene TRBD1, 6 bases. This CDR3 region has 14 residues. Trimming removed 10 bases at V and 8 bases at J, with 23 bases between. Germline assignment: CDR1 MNHEY and CDR2 SMNVEV (reference sequence). For the CDR3, the DNA is TGTGCCACCGGGAACGGGGGGCAGCCTAAGGGCTACACCTTC. It specifies CATGNGGQPKGYTF.

The CDR3 spells CASSVPFTDTQYF. The CDR3 DNA sequence: TGTGCCAGCAGCGTTCCTTTCACAGATACGCAGTATTTT. The chain uses TRBV5-4 and TRBJ2-3, with D unclear. The CDR3 is 13 residues long. Trimming removed 4 bases at V and 2 bases at J, with 8 bases between. CDR1 is SGHNT, CDR2 YYREEE, per germline (reference sequence).

V usage is TRBV2 and J usage is TRBJ2-4, with 9 bases identical to TRBD2. V was pared by 9 bases and J by 2 bases, with 8 bases of the junction left unmatched. CDR1 is SNHLY, CDR2 FYNNEI, per germline. This CDR3 has 15 amino acids. The CDR3 is CASVEREESKNIQYF. The CDR3, as DNA: TGTGCCAGTGTGGAGCGGGAGGAGTCCAAAAACATTCAGTACTTC.

The chain joins TRBV20-1 to TRBJ2-1; D is perhaps TRBD2 (6 bases). The V gene's germline CDR1 is DFQATT and CDR2 SNEGSKA (reference sequence). This CDR3 contains 16 residues. Trimming cost V 3 bases and J 0 bases, with 15 bases left between them. The chain's CDR3 is CSASSSGYSSYNEQFF. Here the CDR3 DNA reads TGCAGTGCTAGTTCCAGCGGGTATAGCTCCTACAATGAGCAGTTCTTC.

The J gene is TRBJ2-6, the V gene TRBV4-1; D gene unclear. The CDR3 has 16 amino acids. Trimming took off 1 base at V and 3 bases at J, with 10 bases between the two ends. Germline CDR1 reads MGHRA; CDR2 reads YSYEKL. The CDR3 sequence is CASSQVALYGANVLTF. In DNA form, the CDR3 reads TGCGCCAGCAGCCAAGTCGCCCTCTATGGGGCCAACGTCCTGACTTTC.

V and J are TRBV7-2 and TRBJ1-2, with a weak D call TRBD1 (5 bases). CDR3 length: 17 residues. Trimming stripped 2 bases from V and 7 bases from J, with 23 bases between. Germline V lookup: CDR1 SGHTA, CDR2 FQGNSA. CDR3 region: CASSLWGISQGGGGYTF. DNA for the CDR3: TGTGCCAGCAGCTTATGGGGTATATCGCAGGGAGGAGGTGGCTACACCTTC.

The genes are TRBV30 and TRBJ1-2, with D hard to call. The CDR3 length is 11 residues. Germline V gives CDR1 GTSNPN, CDR2 SVGIG (reference sequence). The V and J ends lost 4 bases and 5 bases respectively, with 8 bases between them. CDR3 region: CAWNPGYGYTF. CDR3 nucleotides: TGTGCCTGGAATCCGGGATATGGCTACACCTTC.

The sample holds a few counts of this clone. The rearrangement links TRBV3-1 (or the pseudogene TRBV3-2) to TRBJ2-7; D not resolved. In germline, CDR1 is LGHDT, CDR2 YNNKEL (reference sequence). The CDR3 consists of 15 residues. V gave up 5 bases and J gave up 3 bases, with 17 bases separating them. The CDR3 loop reads CASSEFLRGNYEQYF. The CDR3 DNA is TGTGCCAGCAGCGAGTTCTTGCGCGGTAACTACGAGCAGTACTTC.

The V call is TRBV28, the J call TRBJ1-6; 7 nucleotides match TRBD1. This CDR3 contains 13 residues. Germline V gene sequence: CDR1 MDHEN, CDR2 SYDVKM. Trimming cost V 6 bases and J 10 bases; bases outside gene matches: 6. In DNA form, the CDR3 reads TGTGCCAGCAGACCAACAGGGGAGTCACCCCTCCACTTT. Protein: CASRPTGESPLHF.

This chain connects TRBV18 to TRBJ1-1; 7 bases align to TRBD1. V gave up 8 bases and J gave up 7 bases; unmatched junction bases: 7. The CDR3 extends over 12 amino acids. Germline CDR1 reads KGHSH; CDR2 reads LQKENI. DNA for the CDR3: TGTGCCAGCCGGACAGGCAGCCTTGAAGCTTTCTTT. Residues: CASRTGSLEAFF. Supplemented by reference TRBV18 and TRBJ1-1, the full variable domain reads NAGVMQNPRHLVRRRGQEARLRCSPMKGHSHVYWYRQLPEEGLKFMVYLQKENIIDESGMPKERFSAEFPKEGPSILRIQQVVRGDSAAYFCASRTGSLEAFFGQGTRLTVV.

The chain uses TRBV21-1 and TRBJ1-5; no check of the table's D call, TRBD1, against the DNA was made. TRBV21-1 is noted as a pseudogene. CDR3 length equals 18 residues. The CDR3 protein is CASSKDNPGLYSNQPQHF. For the CDR3, the DNA is TGTGCCAGCAGCAAAGATAATCCAGGTCTCTATAGCAATCAGCCCCAGCATTTT.

The chain has TRBV6-5 and TRBJ1-1; unclear D gene. Trimming cost V 2 bases and J 5 bases, with 9 bases left between them. The CDR3 contains 13 residues. Germline-derived CDR1 and CDR2 are MNHEY and SVGAGI. The CDR3 sequence: CASSYEGATEAFF. In DNA, the CDR3 is TGTGCCAGCAGTTACGAGGGCGCGACTGAAGCTTTCTTT.

This clone was seen a few times. V and J are TRBV4-3 and TRBJ2-7; D is uncertain. Looked up from germline, CDR1 is LGHNA and CDR2 is YSLEER. The ends were cut back, 0 bases at V and 1 base at J, with 10 bases in the middle. The CDR3 has 15 residues. Written as DNA, the CDR3 is TGCGCCAGCAGCCAAGAATCACAGCCGTCCTACGAGCAGTACTTC. Amino acid sequence: CASSQESQPSYEQYF.

This clone showed up just once. The chain combines TRBV7-2 with TRBJ1-4; 10 bases agree with TRBD1. The trim removed 6 bases at V and 12 bases at J, leaving 10 bases unmatched. The CDR3 is made up of 14 amino acids. Per the germline V gene, CDR1 is SGHTA and CDR2 is FQGNSA. The CDR3 region is CASRGTGAFGELFF. As DNA, the CDR3 is TGTGCCAGCAGAGGGACAGGGGCCTTCGGGGAACTGTTTTTT.

Worth noting for this clone: Other nucleotide sequences from this sample produce the same CDR3. This chain uses TRBV5-1 with TRBJ1-1, with D unresolved. The CDR3 runs 13 residues. Germline V CDR1 and CDR2: SGHRS, YFSETQ. Trimming took 0 bases from V and 1 from J, leaving 4 bases between them. CDR3: CASSLEQNTEAFF. The DNA for the CDR3 is TGCGCCAGCAGCTTGGAGCAGAACACTGAAGCTTTCTTT.

The gene calls are TRBV27 and TRBJ1-1, with 7 bases aligning to TRBD1. Looked up from germline, CDR1 is MNHEY and CDR2 is SMNVEV (reference sequence). The CDR3 is made up of 17 amino acids. The V segment lost 2 bases and the J segment 10 bases; nucleotides outside the gene matches: 19. The CDR3 is CASSLRSQQGRLIGAFF. Here the CDR3 DNA reads TGTGCCAGCAGTTTAAGGAGCCAACAGGGGAGGTTAATTGGAGCTTTCTTT.

The genes are TRBV28 and TRBJ1-2; D gene unclear. The ends were cut back, 3 bases at V and 3 bases at J, with 5 bases in the middle. The V gene's germline CDR1 is MDHEN and CDR2 SYDVKM. CDR3 length: 12 amino acids. CDR3 sequence: CASSFGHYGYTF. CDR3 nucleotides: TGTGCCAGCAGTTTTGGCCACTATGGCTACACCTTC.

This clone was seen a few times. V and J are TRBV5-1 and TRBJ2-3; tentatively, D is TRBD2 (6 bases). CDR1 SGHRS and CDR2 YFSETQ come from the germline V gene. The CDR3 is made up of 12 amino acids. The V and J ends lost 4 bases and 9 bases respectively, with 12 bases between them. The CDR3 loop reads CASSPGDGTQYF. The CDR3 region has the DNA TGCGCCAGCAGCCCGGGGGACGGCACGCAGTATTTT.

The V call is TRBV28, the J call TRBJ2-6, with a tentative D call TRBD1 (5 bases). CDR3 length equals 15 residues. CDR1 MDHEN and CDR2 SYDVKM come from the germline V gene. Trimming pared 6 bases from V and 0 bases from J, leaving 9 bases between. CDR3 residues: CASRTVSSGANVLTF. The CDR3 region has the DNA TGTGCCAGCAGGACAGTTAGCTCTGGGGCCAACGTCCTGACTTTC.

This clone was detected only a few times. The chain links TRBV4-1 to TRBJ2-7, with D possibly matching TRBD1 (6 bases). Germline V gene lookup returns CDR1 MGHRA and CDR2 YSYEKL. V was shortened by 3 bases and J by 3 bases, with 21 bases between the two germline ends. The CDR3 covers 17 residues. The CDR3 sequence is CASSQHLAPGAGYEQYF. The CDR3, as DNA: TGCGCCAGCAGCCAGCATCTCGCCCCAGGGGCTGGCTACGAGCAGTACTTC.

The chain carries TRBV9 and TRBJ2-2; TRBD2 agrees at 13 bases. The CDR3 is 19 amino acids. V lost 2 bases to trimming and J lost 0 bases; unmatched junction nucleotides: 7. Looked up from germline, CDR1 is SGDLS and CDR2 is YYNGEE. The DNA of the CDR3 is TGTGCCAGCAGCGTCGGACTAGCGGGAGACCCCGCGAACACCGGGGAGCTGTTTTTT. It specifies CASSVGLAGDPANTGELFF.

This chain connects TRBV21-1 to TRBJ2-7; TRBD1, as called in the table, went unchecked against the DNA. TRBV21-1 is listed as a pseudogene. The CDR3 contains 16 residues. CDR3 sequence reads: CASSRGGDRETYEQYF. DNA for the CDR3: TGTGCCAGCAGCCGTGGCGGCGACAGGGAGACCTACGAGCAGTACTTC.

The chain recombines TRBV27 with TRBJ2-2; 9 bases line up with TRBD1. This CDR3 has 18 residues. The ends lost 4 bases at V and 3 bases at J; junction bases unmatched: 12. Germline CDR1 and CDR2: MNHEY and SMNVEV (reference sequence). This chain's CDR3 is CASSSRLNRGLDTGELFF. The CDR3 DNA follows: TGTGCCAGCAGTTCCCGCCTTAACAGGGGGCTTGACACCGGGGAGCTGTTTTTT.

The chain recombines TRBV2 with TRBJ2-3, with 7 bases aligning to TRBD2. The J segment lost 0 bases and the V segment lost 2 bases, leaving 11 bases of the junction unmatched. Germline V CDR1 and CDR2: SNHLY, FYNNEI. This CDR3 is built from 18 residues. CDR3 sequence (DNA): TGTGCCAGCAGTGAATTTCGTCCCGGGAGGAGGAGCACAGATACGCAGTATTTT. Its translation is CASSEFRPGRRSTDTQYF.